These 6 T cell receptor beta chains originate from one sample sequenced in a study of T cell responses to AZD1222 COVID-19 vaccine. TCRdb keeps only in-frame clones here, not all; method: immunoSEQ multiplex PCR. The data contain about 130,000 clones, 80% to 90% of them singletons. The sample was peripheral blood, taken on day 0 of AZD1222 vaccination. The receptors derive from an adult in good health.

V usage is TRBV5-1 and J usage is TRBJ1-5, with a weak D call TRBD1 (5 bases). The CDR3 extends over 19 amino acids. Deletions cut 8 bases from V and 10 bases from J, with 37 bases between. Per germline, CDR1 SGHRS and CDR2 YFSETQ. CDR3 region: CARRLWRGEDLRARSPQHF. The CDR3 DNA is TGCGCCAGGCGTCTATGGAGGGGTGAGGACCTTCGCGCTCGGAGTCCCCAGCATTTT.

The count of this clone is one. Additional DNA sequences in this sample encode the identical CDR3. The genes are TRBV5-1 and TRBJ1-6; 8 bases agree with TRBD1. CDR3 length: 14 residues. Germline V gene sequence: CDR1 SGHRS, CDR2 YFSETQ. With V trimmed by 4 bases and J by 7 bases, 4 bases remained unmatched. The CDR3 sequence: CASSPGQENSPLHF. CDR3 sequence (DNA): TGCGCCAGCAGCCCGGGACAGGAAAATTCACCCCTCCACTTT.

The chain uses TRBV5-4 and TRBJ2-7; 10 nucleotides line up with TRBD1. CDR1 and CDR2 from the germline V gene are SGHNT and YYREEE (reference sequence). J was trimmed by 4 bases and V by 0 bases; bases with no gene match: 4. The CDR3 extends over 15 amino acids. CDR3 loop: CASSLVGTGEYEQYF. In nucleotides, the CDR3 is TGTGCCAGCAGCTTGGTGGGGACAGGGGAATACGAGCAGTACTTC. Full variable domain (remainder filled in from reference TRBV5-4 and TRBJ2-7): ETGVTQSPTHLIKTRGQQVTLRCSSQSGHNTVSWYQQALGQGPQFIFQYYREEENGRGNFPPRFSGLQFPNYSSELNVNALELDDSALYLCASSLVGTGEYEQYFGPGTRLTVT.

The genes are TRBV7-3 and TRBJ2-7; D not certain. This CDR3 comprises 14 residues. Germline CDR1 reads SGHTA; CDR2 reads FQGTGA. The V and J ends lost 5 bases and 6 bases respectively, with 17 bases between them. As DNA, the CDR3 is TGTGCCAGCAGCCCAACCCACGGTTGGGGCGAGCAGTACTTC. Amino acid sequence: CASSPTHGWGEQYF.

V and J are TRBV28 and TRBJ1-1; no reliable D call. V shed 7 bases and J shed 5 bases, with 14 bases lying between them. The CDR3 extends over 13 amino acids. Germline lookup yields CDR1 MDHEN and CDR2 SYDVKM. As DNA, the CDR3 is TGTGCCAGCATAGAGAGGGTAGGTACTGAAGCTTTCTTT. Its protein is CASIERVGTEAFF.

The J gene is TRBJ2-3, the V gene TRBV19, with D perhaps matching TRBD1 or TRBD2 (5 bases each). Trimming pared 5 bases from V and 0 bases from J, leaving 24 bases between. CDR1 and CDR2 from the germline V gene are LNHDA and SQIVND (reference sequence). The CDR3 is 19 amino acids. The CDR3 region has the DNA TGTGCCAGTAGTGCCTCGGGACCCGATACCAACCATAGCACAGATACGCAGTATTTT. Its protein is CASSASGPDTNHSTDTQYF.